These 13 T cell receptor beta chains came from one sample sequenced in a study of T cells after yellow fever vaccination. TCRdb processed the 5' RACE reads anew with MiXCR; each CDR3 protein has one entry. The table lists under 250,000 distinct CDR3 sequences, more than 3% of them singletons, with less than 3.5% in the top ten. The sample consisted of CD4+ T cells sorted from PBMCs, taken 10 days after the yellow fever booster vaccination. The source of these receptors is a man aged 18-30 years who received the YFV17D yellow fever vaccine.

This clonotype was recorded many times. The chain is built from TRBV12-3 or TRBV12-4 and TRBJ1-2; D is uncertain. V shed 2 bases and J shed 8 bases, with 15 bases lying between them. CDR3 length equals 14 residues. CDR3 nucleotides: TGTGCCAGCAGTTTATTCGCCTACTCGGGGGGCTACACCTTC. Protein: CASSLFAYSGGYTF.

In this sample, this clonotype turned up many times. The chain carries TRBV6-2 or TRBV6-3 and TRBJ1-2; possibly TRBD1 for D (5 bases). Germline V gene lookup returns CDR1 MNHEY and CDR2 SVGEGT. The V gene lost 7 bases and the J gene lost 5 bases, with 11 bases spanning the gap. This CDR3 region has 12 residues. CDR3 nucleotide sequence: TGTGCCAGCAAGCAATCAGGGTATGGCTACACCTTC. Translation gives CASKQSGYGYTF.

This clonotype has just a few counts. The chain employs TRBV12-3 or TRBV12-4 and TRBJ1-6; a possible D gene is TRBD1 (6 bases). The CDR3 has 13 amino acids. The V end was cut by 6 bases, the J end by 7 bases, with 10 bases between. The chain's CDR3 is CASSEQGNSPLHF. The CDR3 DNA follows: TGTGCCAGCAGCGAACAGGGAAATTCACCCCTCCACTTT.

This chain joins TRBV5-1 and TRBJ2-5; 8 bases agree with TRBD2. V shed 2 bases, J shed 4 bases, and the junction held 7 bases outside the gene matches. Germline V CDR1 and CDR2: SGHRS, YFSETQ. This CDR3 has 15 amino acids. In nucleotides, the CDR3 is TGCGCCAGCAGCTTAATAGCGGGGCCTGGAGAGACCCAGTACTTC. Encoded protein: CASSLIAGPGETQYF.

This clonotype was seen ten or more times. This chain links TRBV20-1 with TRBJ1-1; D is possibly TRBD1 (6 bases). The CDR3 runs 14 residues. Germline V gene data show CDR1 as DFQATT and CDR2 as SNEGSKA (reference sequence). V dropped 6 bases and J dropped 0 bases, with 14 bases sitting between them. This CDR3 reads CSARTVTMNTEAFF. DNA for the CDR3: TGCAGTGCAAGGACAGTCACTATGAACACTGAAGCTTTCTTT.

This clonotype was recorded many times. The V call is TRBV11-2, the J call TRBJ2-7, with 7 nucleotides matching TRBD1. CDR1 and CDR2 (germline): SGHAT, FQNNGV. The length of the CDR3 is 13 residues. Unmatched junction bases numbered 4, after V lost 5 bases and J lost 3 bases. CDR3 DNA: TGTGCCAGCAGCCGGGACAGTTTCTACGAGCAGTACTTC. It is translated as CASSRDSFYEQYF.

The V call is TRBV7-2, the J call TRBJ2-1, with 13 nucleotides matching TRBD2. The germline CDR1 and CDR2 sequences are SGHTA and FQGNSA. The CDR3 has 14 amino acids. With V trimmed by 4 bases and J by 8 bases, 2 bases remained unmatched. The CDR3: CASSSGLAGDEQFF. Written as DNA, the CDR3 is TGTGCCAGCAGCTCCGGACTAGCGGGGGATGAGCAGTTCTTC.

Ten or more counts support this clonotype. V and J are TRBV7-2 and TRBJ2-4; D is perhaps TRBD2 (5 bases). Germline CDR1 SGHTA, CDR2 FQGNSA. The V end was cut by 1 base, the J end by 7 bases, with 14 bases between. The CDR3 loop spans 15 amino acids. Written as DNA, the CDR3 is TGTGCCAGCAGCTTAGTTTTTTGGGGAGAGAACATTCAGTACTTC. Amino acid sequence: CASSLVFWGENIQYF.

The V call is TRBV20-1, the J call TRBJ1-2; TRBD1 might be the D (5 bases). Deletions cut 1 base from V and 2 bases from J, with 8 bases between. The CDR3 has 13 residues. From germline, CDR1 is DFQATT and CDR2 SNEGSKA (reference sequence). The CDR3 sequence is CSARGGANYGYTF. As DNA, the CDR3 is TGCAGTGCTAGAGGGGGCGCCAACTATGGCTACACCTTC.

This clonotype occurred a few times. V gene TRBV6-1 combines with J gene TRBJ2-1; 8 bases align to TRBD2. This CDR3 is built from 15 residues. The V gene's germline CDR1 is MNHNS and CDR2 SASEGT. The junction had 4 bases not matched to a gene; V was cut back by 6 bases and J by 0 bases. In DNA form, the CDR3 reads TGTGCCAGCAGAATAGCGGGGAGCTCCTACAATGAGCAGTTCTTC. It specifies CASRIAGSSYNEQFF.

This clonotype appeared many times. The chain is built from TRBV7-8 and TRBJ2-3; perhaps D is TRBD1 or TRBD2 (5 bases each). The germline gives CDR1 SGHVS, CDR2 FQNEAQ. This CDR3 has 15 amino acids. Trimming took off 0 bases at V and 3 bases at J, with 10 bases between the two ends. CDR3 residues: CASSLAWGKTDTQYF. The DNA for the CDR3 is TGTGCCAGCAGCTTAGCCTGGGGGAAGACAGATACGCAGTATTTT.

The chain couples TRBV5-4 to TRBJ1-2; D perhaps matches TRBD1 (5 bases). The V end lost 7 bases, the J end lost 6 bases, and 22 bases lay between the germline ends. This CDR3 region has 15 residues. Germline CDR1 is SGHNT and CDR2 is YYREEE (reference sequence). This CDR3 is CASGWEAGDEDGYTF. DNA for the CDR3: TGTGCCAGCGGATGGGAGGCGGGGGACGAGGATGGCTACACCTTC.

The table lists this clonotype with a few counts. The genes are TRBV19 and TRBJ1-2; no clear D gene. Germline V gene lookup returns CDR1 LNHDA and CDR2 SQIVND (reference sequence). The ends were cut back, 3 bases at V and 2 bases at J, with 10 bases in the middle. The CDR3 loop spans 14 amino acids. The CDR3 is CASSISWQNYGYTF. The CDR3 DNA follows: TGTGCCAGTAGTATCTCCTGGCAGAACTATGGCTACACCTTC.